This section outlines one T cell receptor (beta chain) sequence together with its context. Its antigen is currently unknown. This entry comes from a study of coeliac disease. Using immunoSEQ multiplex PCR, the repertoire was profiled, and TCRdb retains in-frame clones only, with some absent. This sample yields approximately 7,000 clones, of which roughly 70% are seen a single time; approximately 6.4% belongs to the top ten. Trimming stripped 6 bases from V and 5 bases from J, with 16 bases between. CDR1 and CDR2 from the germline V gene are MDHEN and SYDVKM. This CDR3 spans 14 amino acids. Each fraction contributed one roughly 500,000-cell aliquot for sequencing. Study results and caveats: TRB repertoires were largely private, with most amino acid sequences found in only one sample. Of coeliac lamina propria samples, about 55% of the 18 held published gliadin-specific TRB sequences, versus 1 of 6 controls.

The V call is TRBV28, the J call TRBJ2-5, with a tentative D call TRBD2 (6 bases). The receptor was derived from a man aged 50-60 years with active celiac disease. Sequencing was performed on lamina propria lymphocytes from the gut. CDR3 DNA sequence: TGTGCCAGCAGCCCCTGGGGAGGTTCCGAGACCCAGTACTTC. Translating gives CASSPWGGSETQYF.